This T cell receptor beta chain was sequenced for a study of siplizumab effects on memory and regulatory T cells. Sequenced by immunoSEQ multiplex PCR; TCRdb stores in-frame clones only, minus some. The data contain fewer than 80,000 clones, 93% of them singletons. Between the trimmed V and J ends, which lost 5 bases and 6 bases, there was a span of 8 bases. Per germline, CDR1 SEHNR and CDR2 FQNEAQ (reference sequence). The CDR3 runs 11 residues. This clone appeared a single time. Antigen unknown. Findings and limits, study-wide: Naive T cells appeared more diverse than memory cells and seemed to be major alloresponse contributors. The authors did not confirm suppressive function in proliferating Tregs from siplizumab cultures. Among alloreactive clones, only a minor fraction mapped to unstimulated subsets.

The material sequenced was CD8+ T cells sorted from blood. The sequence was collected from a human donor in good health. The rearrangement links TRBV7-9 to TRBJ2-7; D call uncertain. The CDR3 DNA follows: TGTGCCAGCAGCCGCTCCGGCGAGCAGTACTTC. Translating gives CASSRSGEQYF.